The clone carrying this T cell receptor beta chain was counted between two and nine times. Its antigen is not identified. This record belongs to a study of T-cell memory formation after mild COVID-19. Study summary: Each donor largely had its own TCR clusters. Study-wide results and limits: There was a balanced CD4/CD8 profile in clones contracting day 15 to 85, and later expanders leaned CD4+. Clones that contracted clustered mainly in CM and EM if CD4+ and in EMRA if CD8+.

Constant-segment primers served in 5'RACE that generated TCR alpha and TCR beta cDNA libraries bearing sample barcodes and UMIs. Each CDR3 protein gets one entry after TCRdb re-called the 5' RACE reads with MiXCR. Among more than 110,000 distinct CDR3 sequences, 13% to 15% were seen once, and the ten largest hold around 30%. This CDR3 region has 15 residues. The V gene lost 4 bases and the J gene lost 6 bases, with 19 bases spanning the gap. Germline V gives CDR1 SGHDT, CDR2 YYEEEE. Input material: PBMCs or a T cell subset sorted from them (not recorded which). The rearrangement uses TRBV5-6 and TRBJ1-2; tentatively, D is TRBD1 (6 bases). This receptor was identified in an adult woman who had mild COVID-19 (a few samples of this study predate the infection). Cell type and time point are not known. DNA for the CDR3: TGTGCCAGCAGCAGACCGGGACACTCTAGCGATGGCTACACCTTC. Its translation is CASSRPGHSSDGYTF.